This T cell receptor (beta chain) was obtained from a study of blood T cell repertoires in COVID-19. The J segment lost 2 bases and the V segment lost 0 bases, leaving 6 bases of the junction unmatched. Germline CDR1 SGHRS, CDR2 YFSETQ. The CDR3 has 18 amino acids. Authors' methods: Researchers report that nucleated cell counts were estimated from reference gene primer amplification. TCRdb keeps only in-frame clones here, not all; method: immunoSEQ multiplex PCR. Clone size and V and J calls were adopted from that table, with D and trimming inferred from the DNA. The data show around 170,000 clones, around 83% seen once.

The receptor's source is a woman in her 40s with acute or convalescent COVID-19. The sequenced material came from peripheral blood. This chain links TRBV5-1 with TRBJ2-2; 11 bases are a match to TRBD2. Written as DNA, the CDR3 is TGCGCCAGCAGCTTGGCCCTACTAGCGGGGGTAAACACCGGGGAGCTGTTTTTT. Amino acid sequence: CASSLALLAGVNTGELFF.